This is a list of T cell receptor beta chains from one sample in a study of response to subunit inactivated influenza vaccine. TCRdb re-called the RT-PCR reads through MiXCR, storing one row per CDR3 protein. The repertoire has over 650,000 distinct CDR3 sequences, about 18% of them found once; the top ten carry approximately 10%. Material: PBMCs from blood, obtained more than 4 days after vaccination. The receptors shown here come from a man aged 45-60 years who received an inactivated influenza vaccine. Both conserved end residues are part of each CDR3. Each record gives: J gene, V gene, D gene, clone size, CDR3 protein, CDR3 DNA. The D gene is left open where the match is weak. Rows give clone size only sometimes, using once, few, many, or a class for an expanded clone.

>TRBJ2-1|TRBV6-4|TRBD2|NA
CASARAGDGSEQFF
TGTGCCAGCGCCCGCGCGGGAGATGGTAGTGAGCAGTTCTTC
>TRBJ1-2|TRBV12-3/TRBV12-4|NA|once
CASRALLGHGYTF
TGTGCCAGCAGGGCCTTATTGGGCCATGGCTACACCTTC
>TRBJ1-1|TRBV15|TRBD1|NA
CATSTPGQMNTEAFF
TGTGCCACCAGCACCCCGGGACAGATGAACACTGAAGCTTTCTTT
>TRBJ2-3|TRBV7-9|TRBD2|NA
CASSWGLARPDTQYF
TGTGCCAGCAGCTGGGGACTAGCTCGGCCAGATACTCAGTATTTT
>TRBJ1-1|TRBV5-1|NA|NA
CASSLEQDMNTEAFF
TGCGCCAGCAGCTTGGAACAGGATATGAACACTGAAGCTTTCTTT
>TRBJ1-1|TRBV6-1|TRBD1|NA
CPSSGDRHTEAFF
TGTCCCAGCAGCGGGGACAGGCACACTGAAGCTTTCTTT
>TRBJ2-1|TRBV28|NA|few
CASSLKRDEQFF
TGTGCCAGCAGTTTGAAAAGAGATGAGCAGTTCTTC
>TRBJ2-5|TRBV5-1|NA|many
CASSSQETQYF
TGCGCCAGCAGCTCCCAAGAGACCCAGTACTTC
>TRBJ2-5|TRBV24-1|NA|few
CATSAGRSQETQYF
TGTGCCACCAGTGCGGGCCGTTCCCAAGAGACCCAGTACTTC
>TRBJ2-7|TRBV7-2|TRBD1|many
CASSLRQGYEQYF
TGTGCCAGCAGCCTTAGACAGGGATACGAGCAGTACTTC
>TRBJ2-3|TRBV10-3|TRBD2|NA
CAISEGTSGGADTQYF
TGTGCCATCAGTGAGGGGACTAGCGGGGGGGCAGATACGCAGTATTTT
>TRBJ2-5|TRBV20-1|TRBD2|many
CSARGLAGDQETQYF
TGCAGTGCTAGAGGACTAGCGGGGGACCAAGAGACCCAGTACTTC
>TRBJ2-2|TRBV5-1|NA|NA
CASSLFAANTGELFF
TGCGCCAGCAGCTTGTTCGCCGCGAACACCGGGGAGCTGTTTTTT
>TRBJ2-7|TRBV6-1|NA|few
CASSEGGTGQYF
TGTGCCAGCAGTGAAGGGGGGACCGGGCAGTACTTC
>TRBJ2-2|TRBV7-8|NA|many
CASSLGSLANTGELFF
TGTGCCAGCAGCTTAGGGTCGCTAGCTAACACCGGGGAGCTGTTTTTT
>TRBJ2-7|TRBV4-1|TRBD2|few
CASSQAGRGAYEQYF
TGCGCCAGCAGCCAAGCCGGGCGGGGGGCTTACGAGCAGTACTTC
>TRBJ1-1|TRBV9|NA|many
CASSPQNTEAFF
TGTGCCAGCAGCCCTCAGAACACTGAAGCTTTCTTT
>TRBJ1-2|TRBV20-1|NA|NA
CCASRTRGDGYTF
TGCTGTGCTAGCCGGACAAGGGGGGATGGCTACACCTTC
>TRBJ2-7|TRBV12-3/TRBV12-4|TRBD2|few
CASSLGLAQYEQYF
TGTGCCAGCAGTTTAGGACTAGCCCAATACGAGCAGTACTTC
>TRBJ2-2|TRBV11-1|TRBD1|NA
CASSLVGQGNTGELFF
TGTGCCAGCAGCTTAGTGGGACAGGGGAACACCGGGGAGCTGTTTTTT
>TRBJ2-2|TRBV15|NA|NA
CATSTRGTGELFF
TGTGCCACCAGCACCCGTGGCACCGGGGAGCTGTTTTTT
>TRBJ1-5|TRBV12-3/TRBV12-4|NA|many
CASSLGSQPQHF
TGTGCCAGCAGTTTAGGCAGCCAGCCCCAGCATTTT
>TRBJ1-6|TRBV7-6|NA|many
CASSLFESSYNSPLHF
TGTGCCAGCAGCTTATTTGAGAGCTCCTATAATTCACCCCTCCACTTT
>TRBJ2-7|TRBV4-3|NA|few
CASSQDATVRDIFYEQYF
TGCGCCAGCAGCCAAGATGCTACCGTCCGAGACATATTTTACGAGCAGTACTTC
>TRBJ2-7|TRBV9|NA|many
CASSVGVLPVDEQYF
TGTGCCAGCAGCGTAGGAGTACTGCCCGTCGACGAGCAGTACTTC
>TRBJ2-7|TRBV7-2|TRBD2|few
CASSPRLAEFPYEQYF
TGTGCCAGCAGCCCTCGACTAGCGGAGTTCCCCTACGAGCAGTACTTC
>TRBJ2-1|TRBV29-1|NA|few
CSVEDWRSPSSYNEQFF
TGCAGCGTTGAAGATTGGCGGTCCCCGAGCTCCTACAATGAGCAGTTCTTC